This TCR beta chain was retrieved from a study of blood T cell repertoires in COVID-19. Background on the study: The study drew acute and convalescent COVID-19 samples from the United States, Italy and Spain.

With 6 bases removed from V and 0 bases from J, the gap between germline ends came to 15 bases. The germline CDR1 and CDR2 sequences are SGHAT and FQNNGV. This CDR3 is 15 amino acids long. This clone was picked up a small number of times. Some clones are missing from TCRdb's copy, which holds only in-frame ones; the method was immunoSEQ multiplex PCR. This table holds about 300,000 clones, roughly nine tenths found once. This rearrangement joins TRBV11-2 to TRBJ2-7; weak D call: TRBD1 (6 bases). This TCR was recovered from a man between 18 and 29 years old who had recovered from COVID-19. Sample: peripheral blood. Here the CDR3 DNA reads TGTGCCAGCAGTCCCGTTTCAGGGGCCTCCTACGAGCAGTACTTC. Protein product: CASSPVSGASYEQYF.